Sequencing of this TCR beta chain was carried out in a study (dated by TCRdb to the mid-2010s). Including the terminal cysteine and phenylalanine, the CDR3 comprises 14 residues. This entry keeps only the CDR3 DNA: 42 bases, framed from base 1. V has 5 bases trimmed and J has 1 base trimmed; junction bases matching no gene number 3. CDR1 and CDR2 were assigned from the germline V gene as SGHTA and FQGNSA. Libraries were built with RT-PCR. Sequencing used an Illumina MiSeq. The public sequencing data were trimmed at Q25 with fastp and processed into clonotypes with MiXCR by TCRdb, which kept only in-frame beta chains. Rows merge per CDR3 protein into single entries with the most common DNA and genes. The table for this sample lists almost 700,000 distinct CDR3 sequences; approximately 15% of them were counted only once. 3.6% of the sample comes from the top ten. Concerning this clonotype itself: The clone's antigen remains unknown. Within one base of it there is no much larger clone, and no base qualities were kept.

Source material: memory CD4+ T cells from blood. The clonotype originates from a female donor in good health, serving as a healthy control. This chain is built from TRBV7-2 and TRBJ1-2; 8 middle bases align to TRBD1. The DNA is as follows: TGTGCCAGCAGCCGGACAGGGCTTAACTATGGCTACACCTTC. The encoded protein is CASSRTGLNYGYTF.